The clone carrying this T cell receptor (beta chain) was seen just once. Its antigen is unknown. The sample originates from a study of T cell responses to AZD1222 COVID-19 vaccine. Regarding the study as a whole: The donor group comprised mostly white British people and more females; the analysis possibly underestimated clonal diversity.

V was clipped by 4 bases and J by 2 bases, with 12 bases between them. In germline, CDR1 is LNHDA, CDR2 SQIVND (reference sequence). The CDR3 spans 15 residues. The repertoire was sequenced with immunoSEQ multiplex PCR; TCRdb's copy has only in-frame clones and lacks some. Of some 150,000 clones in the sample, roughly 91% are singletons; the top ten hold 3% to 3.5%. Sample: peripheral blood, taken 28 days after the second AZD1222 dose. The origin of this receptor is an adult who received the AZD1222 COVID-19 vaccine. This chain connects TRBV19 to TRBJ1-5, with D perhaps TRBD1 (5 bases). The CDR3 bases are TGTGCCAGTAGTAATTCGGGGGAGGGCAATCAGCCCCAGCATTTT. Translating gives CASSNSGEGNQPQHF.